This T cell receptor (beta chain) originates from a study of T cells in localized non-small cell lung cancer. Study results and caveats: Longer overall survival was linked to higher blood T cell density. Appearance in adjacent lung was seen for a median about 58 of the top 100 tumor clones.

Assay used: immunoSEQ multiplex PCR; TCRdb lists only in-frame clones, some missing. Among around 5,600 clones listed, under 30% were seen once. Trimming took 0 bases from V and 6 from J, leaving 9 bases between them. This CDR3 has 14 residues. Germline values: CDR1 WSHSY, CDR2 SAAADI. In its sample, this clone was seen a few times. Its antigen is not known. The chain couples TRBV10-2 to TRBJ2-1; D not certain. The material was lung tumor tissue, obtained before any cancer treatment. The sequence derives from a female donor of 60 years or more with stage I lung adenocarcinoma. CDR3 loop: CASSESAASNEQFF. The CDR3 coding sequence is TGCGCCAGCAGTGAGTCAGCCGCTAGCAATGAGCAGTTCTTC.